This TCR beta chain was sequenced for a study of Ad26.COV2.S vaccination and SARS-CoV-2 variants. On the study more broadly: Donor allocation was to the COV1001 Ad26.COV2.S trial arm.

Study results and caveats: A substantial breadth of spike-specific CD8+ and CD4+ T cell responses after vaccination has been reported. Vaccine and placebo recipients had similar non-spike TCR breadth.

Documented treatment: roughly 18 received Ad26.COV2.S at low or high dose, single or two shots; several received placebo; per-sample allocation not given. Specimens were obtained on day 63 following the first vaccine or placebo injection. The protocol was immunoSEQ multiplex PCR, while the TCRdb copy is restricted to in-frame clones and leaves out a portion. The sample has about half a million clones, about 88% seen once; the top ten hold over 1.5%. Between the trimmed V and J ends, which lost 5 bases and 3 bases, there was a span of 17 bases. In germline, CDR1 is LGHDT, CDR2 YNNKEL (reference sequence). The CDR3 runs 15 residues. Of note for this clone: What it recognizes is unknown.

Sequenced here: peripheral blood, sampled in a trial of Ad26.COV2.S vaccine versus placebo. J is TRBJ2-7 and V is TRBV3-1 (or the pseudogene TRBV3-2); D might be TRBD1 (5 bases). The receptor's source is a person aged 18 to 65 who received the Ad26.COV2.S COVID-19 vaccine or a placebo. The CDR3 nucleotides read TGTGCCAGCAGCTCAGGACAAGCAAGGCTCTACGAGCAGTACTTC. Its translation is CASSSGQARLYEQYF.